This T cell receptor (beta chain) originates from a study of molecular identifiers for immune sequencing clone quantification. Study results and limitations: Over 99% of CMV-specific effector molecules, but under 1% of naive ones, were in clones above 20 copies. Same-barcode identical TCR molecules could make highly expanded clones look smaller than they are.

The bulk TCR libraries were made with methods described before and with listed TCR primers. TCRdb recomputed calls from the PCR reads with MiXCR, one row per CDR3 protein. The repertoire holds over 70,000 distinct CDR3 sequences, roughly 25% seen once, with approximately 0.8% in the top ten. This CDR3 is built from 13 residues. Germline CDR1 and CDR2: MNHEY and SVGAGI. Trimming stripped 6 bases from V and 2 bases from J, with 11 bases between. With regard to this clonotype: Its antigen is undetermined.

V gene TRBV6-5 combines with J gene TRBJ2-7; D gene ambiguous. This receptor was identified in a human donor in good health. Some libraries in this study had Jurkat cell RNA spiked in. Input material: naive CD8+ T cells from blood, with Jurkat cell RNA spiked in. This sample's subset: FACS-sorted CD8+CD4-CCR7+CD45RA+ naive T cells. The chain's CDR3 is CASRDIAAYEQYF. Here the CDR3 DNA reads TGTGCCAGCAGAGACATTGCAGCCTACGAGCAGTACTTC.